Listed below are T cell receptor beta chains from one sample, sequenced in a study of beta chain features in type 1 diabetes. TCRdb keeps only in-frame clones here, not all; method: immunoSEQ multiplex PCR. The table includes nearly 350,000 clones, approximately 8% detected once. Sequenced input: central memory CD4+ T cells from blood. The source is a woman younger than 30 in good health. The CDR3 runs from the conserved cysteine through the conserved F or W. The D gene is left open where the match is weak. Only some rows state a clone size, as once, few, many or a class for expanded clones.

d_call: TRBD1
clone_size: -
v_call: TRBV4-3
j_call: TRBJ1-1
cdr3_nt: TGCGCCAGCAGCCTGTTAACAGGGGGCACTGAAGCTTTCTTT
cdr3_aa: CASSLLTGGTEAFF

d_call: -
clone_size: -
v_call: TRBV5-6
j_call: TRBJ2-3
cdr3_nt: TGTGCCAGCAGCTTCAACGGTGACACAGATACGCAGTATTTT
cdr3_aa: CASSFNGDTDTQYF

d_call: -
clone_size: few
v_call: TRBV28
j_call: TRBJ2-3
cdr3_nt: TGTGCCAGCAGCGAGGGTTCATTAACAGATACGCAGTATTTT
cdr3_aa: CASSEGSLTDTQYF

d_call: -
clone_size: few
v_call: TRBV27
j_call: TRBJ2-2
cdr3_nt: TGTGCCAGCAGTTTATCTCGGGTAACCGGGGAGCTGTTTTTT
cdr3_aa: CASSLSRVTGELFF

d_call: TRBD2
clone_size: few
v_call: TRBV6-6
j_call: TRBJ2-7
cdr3_nt: TGTGCCATCAGTGGGGGTAGCGGGGCCTACTACGAGCAGTACTTC
cdr3_aa: CAISGGSGAYYEQYF

d_call: TRBD1
clone_size: few
v_call: TRBV28
j_call: TRBJ2-2
cdr3_nt: TGTGCCAGCACCCGGGACAGGGCCTCCACCGGGGAGCTGTTTTTT
cdr3_aa: CASTRDRASTGELFF

d_call: -
clone_size: -
v_call: TRBV5-4
j_call: TRBJ2-7
cdr3_nt: TGTGCCAGCAGCCCTCGGCCCTTCTACGAGCAGTACTTC
cdr3_aa: CASSPRPFYEQYF

d_call: -
clone_size: -
v_call: TRBV18
j_call: TRBJ1-2
cdr3_nt: TGTGCCAGCTCACCAACCGACAGTCACTATGGCTACACCTTC
cdr3_aa: CASSPTDSHYGYTF

d_call: -
clone_size: -
v_call: TRBV15
j_call: TRBJ1-1
cdr3_nt: TGTGCCACCAGCAGAGATCAGGGTGCGGGACACTTT
cdr3_aa: CATSRDQGAGHF

d_call: -
clone_size: -
v_call: TRBV2
j_call: TRBJ2-3
cdr3_nt: TGTGCCAGCAGTGAATGGGGGGTAAGAGATACGCAGTATTTT
cdr3_aa: CASSEWGVRDTQYF

d_call: TRBD1
clone_size: -
v_call: TRBV27
j_call: TRBJ2-5
cdr3_nt: TGTGCCAGCACCGGACAGGGGCGAGAGACCCAGTACTTC
cdr3_aa: CASTGQGRETQYF

d_call: TRBD1
clone_size: many
v_call: TRBV6-1
j_call: TRBJ2-7
cdr3_nt: TGTGCCAGCAGTGAAGGGACAGGTACCGAGCAGTACTTC
cdr3_aa: CASSEGTGTEQYF

d_call: TRBD1
clone_size: few
v_call: TRBV27
j_call: TRBJ2-7
cdr3_nt: TGTGCCAGCAGCACCGGGACAGGGGGCTACGAGCAGTACTTC
cdr3_aa: CASSTGTGGYEQYF

d_call: TRBD1
clone_size: -
v_call: TRBV7-2
j_call: TRBJ2-3
cdr3_nt: TGTGCCAGCAGCCGAGACAGGGGCACAGATACGCAGTATTTT
cdr3_aa: CASSRDRGTDTQYF

d_call: -
clone_size: few
v_call: TRBV7-2
j_call: TRBJ2-1
cdr3_nt: TGTGCCAGCAGCCCTGACTTTGCGGGGGAGCAGTTCTTC
cdr3_aa: CASSPDFAGEQFF

d_call: -
clone_size: few
v_call: TRBV29-1
j_call: TRBJ1-5
cdr3_nt: TGCAGCGTGGGGGGGATGCACGGTAGCAATCAGCCCCAGCATTTT
cdr3_aa: CSVGGMHGSNQPQHF

d_call: TRBD2
clone_size: many
v_call: TRBV18
j_call: TRBJ2-5
cdr3_nt: TGTGCCAGCTCACGTGGACTAGCGGGAGGGCCGGAGACCCAGTACTTC
cdr3_aa: CASSRGLAGGPETQYF

d_call: -
clone_size: -
v_call: TRBV27
j_call: TRBJ2-3
cdr3_nt: TGTGCCAGCAGTACATCGGGGACTGGAACAGATACGCAGTATTTT
cdr3_aa: CASSTSGTGTDTQYF

d_call: TRBD2
clone_size: -
v_call: TRBV5-1
j_call: TRBJ2-3
cdr3_nt: TGCGCCAGCAAGGCTAGCGGGATGGATACGCAGTATTTT
cdr3_aa: CASKASGMDTQYF

d_call: -
clone_size: few
v_call: TRBV7-8
j_call: TRBJ2-7
cdr3_nt: TGTGCCAGCAGCCCCCTGACCTACGAGCAGTACTTC
cdr3_aa: CASSPLTYEQYF

d_call: -
clone_size: few
v_call: TRBV4-3
j_call: TRBJ2-2
cdr3_nt: TGCGCCAGCAGCCGACAATACAGGGATTCGGGTACCGGGGAGCTGTTTTTT
cdr3_aa: CASSRQYRDSGTGELFF

d_call: -
clone_size: few
v_call: TRBV19
j_call: TRBJ2-3
cdr3_nt: TGTGCCAGTAGCCGGGGGTCAGATACGCAGTATTTT
cdr3_aa: CASSRGSDTQYF